The present TCR beta chain was sequenced within a study of blood T cell repertoires in COVID-19. Looking at the study overall: Nucleic acid was either cDNA or gDNA, and it came from T cells, B-cell-depleted T cells, or PBMCs.

Seattle participants joined during active infection and were tracked over time. The V gene's germline CDR1 is SGHTA and CDR2 FQGTGA. Trimming pared 5 bases from V and 6 bases from J, leaving 13 bases between. The CDR3 totals 14 residues. As processed by the authors: The assay estimated nucleated cells by amplifying reference gene primers. The method was immunoSEQ multiplex PCR; TCRdb's version includes in-frame clones alone and lacks a portion of them. From that table come the V and J calls and clone size; the DNA was used to work out D and trimming. The sample lists 150,000 to 200,000 clones, more than 75% occurring once.

The V call is TRBV7-3, the J call TRBJ2-2; D perhaps matches TRBD1 (5 bases). The sequence came from a person aged 70 to 85 with COVID-19, enrolled during active disease. Sequenced material: peripheral blood. This chain's CDR3 is CASSEARAPGELFF. In DNA form, the CDR3 reads TGTGCCAGCAGCGAAGCCAGGGCACCCGGGGAGCTGTTTTTT.